This TCR beta chain was profiled in a study of T-cell reconstitution after alpha-beta-depleted transplantation in children (dated by TCRdb to the mid-2010s). As for the study more broadly: Using TCR repertoire profiling, the study quantitatively followed how T-cell immune reconstitution unfolded in children after TCRalphabeta/CD19-depleted allogeneic hematopoietic cell transplantation.

Library prep was done by PCR. The instrument was an Illumina HiSeq 2500. To normalize quantification of the TCRbeta repertoire, the TCR libraries were built with molecular barcoding that relied on unique molecular identifiers. The public reads were reanalyzed by TCRdb: fastp trimming at Q25, MiXCR alignment, in-frame beta chains only. Each entry is one CDR3 protein sequence, shown with its most common DNA and genes. Recorded for this sample are 900,000 or so distinct CDR3 sequences; approximately 15% of them occurred a single time. The ten largest clones add up to 5% of the sample. Including the terminal cysteine and phenylalanine, the CDR3 comprises 13 residues. Just the 39-base CDR3 DNA is kept, in frame starting at base 1. CDR1 and CDR2, looked up from the germline V gene, are SQVTM and ANQGSEA. Compared with germline, V lacks 4 bases and J lacks 2 bases; bases without a gene match: 2. Broader findings and caveats from the paper: The high TCRbeta diversity at day 60 in some patients was ascribed to recipient T cells and intrathymic progenitors that had survived conditioning. About two months after transplant, the apparently early recovery of alphabetaT-cell counts reportedly depended on just several hundred clones that had expanded rapidly and came from non-depleted graft cells. Hyperexpanded clone frequencies declined over subsequent months; after one year, T-cell counts and TCRbeta diversity were mostly attributed to newly produced T cells.

Per the publication, the treatment or condition label means: allogeneic hematopoietic cell transplantation with graft depleted of TCRalphabeta T cells and CD19 B cells. Transplant recipients were children who received TCRalphabeta/CD19-depleted allogeneic hematopoietic cell grafts. A note on this clonotype: The antigen this receptor binds is unknown. Qualities for individual bases were not recorded, and no much larger clone is one base off.

The rearrangement joined TRBV29-1 to TRBJ2-7; the junction holds 10 bases that match TRBD1. The sample was PBMCs, mostly from graft donor cells, taken 360 days after TCRalphabeta/CD19-depleted stem cell transplant. The TCR originated in a male patient aged 10 to 17 who had a stem cell transplant for acute lymphoblastic leukemia, so the T cells may come from the graft donor. The CDR3 protein is CSVVGTGAYEQYF. At the DNA level, the sequence is TGCAGCGTTGTGGGGACAGGGGCCTACGAGCAGTACTTC.